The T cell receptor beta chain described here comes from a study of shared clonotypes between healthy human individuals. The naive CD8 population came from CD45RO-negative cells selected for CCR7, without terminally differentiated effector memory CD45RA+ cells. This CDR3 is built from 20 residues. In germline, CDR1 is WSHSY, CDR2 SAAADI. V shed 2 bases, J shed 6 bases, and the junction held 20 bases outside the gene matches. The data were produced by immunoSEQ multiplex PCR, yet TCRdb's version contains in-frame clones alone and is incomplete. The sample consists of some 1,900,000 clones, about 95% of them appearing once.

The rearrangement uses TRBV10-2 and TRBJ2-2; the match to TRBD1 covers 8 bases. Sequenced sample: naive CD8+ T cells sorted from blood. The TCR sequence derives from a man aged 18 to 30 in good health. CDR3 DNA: TGCGCCAGCAGTGAGATGACGATTTATTGGCAGGGGGCCCTGGCCGGGGAGCTGTTTTTT. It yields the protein CASSEMTIYWQGALAGELFF.